One sample yielded the 5 T cell receptor beta chains listed below, sequenced in a study of blood T cell repertoires in COVID-19. Sequencing used immunoSEQ multiplex PCR; TCRdb keeps in-frame clones, though not all of them. Found here are about 130,000 clones, 80% to 85% of them singletons; the top ten hold 3.5% to 4.5%. Material for sequencing was peripheral blood. The receptors shown here come from a woman aged 45-59 years with acute or convalescent COVID-19.

The V gene is TRBV5-1, the J gene TRBJ2-2; 8 positions agree with TRBD1. V was clipped by 7 bases and J by 2 bases; unmatched bases: 4. This CDR3 contains 14 residues. Germline CDR1 and CDR2: SGHRS and YFSETQ. This CDR3 is CASSGTGNTGELFF. The CDR3 coding sequence is TGCGCCAGCTCCGGGACAGGTAACACCGGGGAGCTGTTTTTT.

This clone was counted a few times. The chain combines TRBV27 with TRBJ1-1, with 7 bases matching TRBD1. There are 13 residues in the CDR3. J lost 5 bases, V lost 9 bases, and 9 bases had no gene match. Per germline, CDR1 MNHEY and CDR2 SMNVEV (reference sequence). CDR3 protein: CASRPQGWTEAFF. The CDR3, as DNA: TGTGCCAGTAGACCACAGGGGTGGACTGAAGCTTTCTTT.

The gene calls are TRBV5-1 and TRBJ1-1, with D possibly matching TRBD1 (5 bases). Trimming took off 4 bases at V and 4 bases at J, with 14 bases between the two ends. The CDR3 extends over 14 amino acids. Per the germline V gene, CDR1 is SGHRS and CDR2 is YFSETQ. The CDR3 reads CASSSQGRFTEAFF. Here the CDR3 DNA reads TGCGCCAGCAGCAGTCAGGGCAGATTCACTGAAGCTTTCTTT.

This clone was detected a few times. The chain employs TRBV5-1 and TRBJ2-2; TRBD2 agrees at 7 bases. CDR3 size: 16 residues. With 1 base clipped from V and 2 bases from J, the junction kept 5 bases outside the gene matches. Germline V gene lookup returns CDR1 SGHRS and CDR2 YFSETQ. Written as DNA, the CDR3 is TGCGCCAGCAGCTTGTCCCGGGGGGTAAACACCGGGGAGCTGTTTTTT. It specifies CASSLSRGVNTGELFF.

V and J are TRBV11-2 and TRBJ2-1, with a possible D match to TRBD2 (6 bases). V gave up 5 bases and J gave up 0 bases, with 20 bases separating them. CDR1 and CDR2 from the germline V gene are SGHAT and FQNNGV. The CDR3 has 18 residues. The CDR3 DNA follows: TGTGCCAGCAGCCTACAAGACTGGGTCGGGAGCTCCTACAATGAGCAGTTCTTC. As protein: CASSLQDWVGSSYNEQFF. Based on the CDR3 plus reference TRBV11-2 and TRBJ2-1, the full variable domain is EAGVAQSPRYKIIEKRQSVAFWCNPISGHATLYWYQQILGQGPKLLIQFQNNGVVDDSQLPKDRFSAERLKGVDSTLKIQPAKLEDSAVYLCASSLQDWVGSSYNEQFFGPGTRLTVL.